Shown below are 16 T cell receptor beta chains from a single sample sequenced in a study of T cell responses to AZD1222 COVID-19 vaccine. Repertoires were generated with immunoSEQ multiplex PCR, while TCRdb's copy carries only in-frame clones and drops some. The sample gives under 200,000 clones, 85% to 95% of which show up once; 3.6% is in the top ten. Material: peripheral blood, obtained 28 days after the second dose of the MenACWY control vaccine. These receptor sequences come from an adult who received the MenACWY meningococcal vaccine as a control.

The chain uses TRBV9 and TRBJ2-3; 7 bases are a match to TRBD2. Trimming cost V 0 bases and J 0 bases; bases outside gene matches: 4. The CDR3 runs 16 residues. Germline V lookup: CDR1 SGDLS, CDR2 YYNGEE. CDR3 loop: CASSVAGSGSTDTQYF. In DNA, the CDR3 is TGTGCCAGCAGCGTAGCGGGTAGCGGGAGCACAGATACGCAGTATTTT.

The CDR3 bases are TGCGCCAGCAGCGCCCCAGGGGTCTACGAGCAGTACTTC. This sequence encodes CASSAPGVYEQYF. This chain uses TRBV5-1 with TRBJ2-7; D is perhaps TRBD1 (6 bases). The CDR3 is made up of 13 amino acids. V lost 4 bases and J 3 bases, leaving 11 bases between the germline ends. The germline V gene encodes CDR1 SGHRS and CDR2 YFSETQ.

V gene TRBV6-5 combines with J gene TRBJ2-1, with D hard to call. The V gene lost 8 bases and the J gene lost 8 bases, with 22 bases spanning the gap. CDR1 and CDR2 (germline): MNHEY, SVGAGI. This CDR3 has 15 residues. CDR3 nucleotide sequence: TGTGCCAGCCAATACTTTATGACCCAAGGCTATGAGCAGTTCTTC. This codes for CASQYFMTQGYEQFF.

The gene calls are TRBV6-5 and TRBJ2-4; 7 nucleotides line up with TRBD2. Trimming removed 5 bases from V and 6 bases from J; junction bases left unmatched: 7. Germline V CDR1 and CDR2: MNHEY, SVGAGI. The CDR3 contains 14 residues. This CDR3 reads CASSTSSGANIQYF. Here the CDR3 DNA reads TGTGCCAGCAGTACCTCTAGCGGAGCAAACATTCAGTACTTC.

The genes are TRBV12-3 or TRBV12-4 and TRBJ1-2, with D possibly being TRBD1 (6 bases). Trimming pared 0 bases from V and 8 bases from J, leaving 10 bases between. The CDR3 consists of 13 residues. In DNA form, the CDR3 reads TGTGCCAGCAGTTTAGCACAGGGCGGCGGCTACACCTTC. It is translated as CASSLAQGGGYTF.

The CDR3 DNA follows: TGTGCCAGCAGTCCGCGCGATAGCCCAACCAGAAACAATGAGCAGTTCTTC. This sequence encodes CASSPRDSPTRNNEQFF. V usage is TRBV6-2 or TRBV6-3 and J usage is TRBJ2-1, with D unresolved. Germline V lookup: CDR1 MNHEY, CDR2 SVGEGT. CDR3 length: 17 residues. Trimming took 5 bases from V and 5 from J, leaving 22 bases between them.

The chain joins TRBV7-2 to TRBJ1-2, with no clear D. V lost 1 base and J 3 bases, leaving 9 bases between the germline ends. The CDR3 covers 14 residues. The V gene's germline CDR1 is SGHTA and CDR2 FQGNSA. CDR3 DNA sequence: TGTGCCAGCAGCTTAGAAGTCCAAGACTATGGCTACACCTTC. Its translation is CASSLEVQDYGYTF. Full variable domain (outside the CDR3, taken from reference TRBV7-2 and TRBJ1-2): GAGVSQSPSNKVTEKGKDVELRCDPISGHTALYWYRQSLGQGLEFLIYFQGNSAPDKSGLPSDRFSAERTGGSVSTLTIQRTQQEDSAVYLCASSLEVQDYGYTFGSGTRLTVV.

The rearrangement links TRBV6-2 or TRBV6-3 to TRBJ1-3, with D uncertain. The CDR3 consists of 15 residues. V was shortened by 5 bases and J by 2 bases, with 13 bases between the two germline ends. Germline lookup yields CDR1 MNHEY and CDR2 SVGEGT. The CDR3 coding sequence is TGTGCCAGCAGTCGCCCGGCGCCCCCTGGAAACACCATATATTTT. Encoded protein: CASSRPAPPGNTIYF.

V is TRBV11-3 and J is TRBJ1-1; 7 bases line up with TRBD1. The trim removed 0 bases at V and 4 bases at J, leaving 8 bases unmatched. The CDR3 is 16 residues long. Germline V gene data show CDR1 as SGHNT and CDR2 as YENEEA. CDR3 coding DNA: TGTGCCAGCAGCTTAGATGGGCAGGGGGTAGTCACTGAAGCTTTCTTT. Residues: CASSLDGQGVVTEAFF.

This clone showed up just once. The chain couples TRBV12-5 to TRBJ1-2; 7 positions match TRBD1. V shed 1 base and J 8 bases; nucleotides not matched to a gene: 16. The CDR3 runs 17 residues. The germline V gene encodes CDR1 LGHNT and CDR2 FRNRAP. CDR3: CASGLGSGTGARGGYTF. The CDR3 DNA sequence: TGTGCTAGTGGTTTGGGCTCTGGAACAGGGGCCCGAGGGGGCTACACCTTC.

The chain uses TRBV6-2 or TRBV6-3 and TRBJ2-1; TRBD2 matches 7 bases. V lost 5 bases, J lost 11 bases, and 9 bases stayed unmatched. The CDR3 contains 13 residues. Germline assignment: CDR1 MNHEY and CDR2 SVGEGT. In nucleotides, the CDR3 is TGTGCCAGCAGTCCCCCGCGGGAGAGGCAGCAGTTCTTC. It codes for CASSPPRERQQFF.

This clone showed up just once. The chain couples TRBV6-5 to TRBJ2-2; the D is unclear. V was clipped by 4 bases and J by 6 bases, with 3 bases between them. Germline V gene sequence: CDR1 MNHEY, CDR2 SVGAGI. CDR3 length equals 11 residues. This CDR3 is CASSLAGELFF. Here the CDR3 DNA reads TGTGCCAGCAGTTTAGCCGGGGAGCTGTTTTTT.

This clone was recorded once. The V call is TRBV9, the J call TRBJ2-7; D uncertain. This CDR3 is built from 14 residues. CDR1 SGDLS and CDR2 YYNGEE come from the germline V gene. Between the trimmed V and J ends, which lost 0 bases and 0 bases, there was a span of 7 bases. The CDR3 protein is CASSVVPDSYEQYF. The CDR3 DNA reads TGTGCCAGCAGCGTAGTCCCAGACTCCTACGAGCAGTACTTC.

The chain has TRBV30 and TRBJ1-6; 7 nucleotides agree with TRBD1. Germline V gene sequence: CDR1 GTSNPN, CDR2 SVGIG (reference sequence). The CDR3 loop spans 14 amino acids. Unmatched junction bases numbered 5, after V lost 2 bases and J lost 7 bases. In DNA, the CDR3 is TGTGCCTGGAGTCCCGGGACAGCAAATTCACCCCTCCACTTT. Translated: CAWSPGTANSPLHF.

The V gene is TRBV5-1, the J gene TRBJ1-3; 8 bases are a match to TRBD1. V lost 4 bases to trimming and J lost 5 bases; unmatched junction nucleotides: 11. The CDR3 is 16 residues long. The germline gives CDR1 SGHRS, CDR2 YFSETQ. The CDR3 here is CASSARTGKERNTIYF. The CDR3 DNA follows: TGCGCCAGCAGCGCGAGGACAGGGAAGGAAAGAAACACCATATATTTT.

This rearrangement joins TRBV6-5 to TRBJ1-3; D gene uncertain. Trimming took 6 bases from V and 0 from J, leaving 12 bases between them. The CDR3 has 15 residues. Germline lookup yields CDR1 MNHEY and CDR2 SVGAGI. CDR3 amino acids: CASSRLGSSGNTIYF. The CDR3 nucleotides read TGTGCCAGCAGCCGCCTGGGGAGCTCTGGAAACACCATATATTTT.